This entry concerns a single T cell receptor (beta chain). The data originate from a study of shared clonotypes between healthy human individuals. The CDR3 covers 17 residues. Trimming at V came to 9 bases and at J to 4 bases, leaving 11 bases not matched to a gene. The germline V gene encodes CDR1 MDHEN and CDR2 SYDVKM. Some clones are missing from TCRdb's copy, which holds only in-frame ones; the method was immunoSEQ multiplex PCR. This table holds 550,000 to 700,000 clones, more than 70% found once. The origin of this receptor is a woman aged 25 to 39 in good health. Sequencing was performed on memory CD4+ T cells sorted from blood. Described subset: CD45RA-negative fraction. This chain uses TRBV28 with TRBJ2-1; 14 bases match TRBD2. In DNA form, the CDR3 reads TGTGCCAGTACCGGGACTAGCGGGAGTAGGGGATACAATGAGCAGTTCTTC. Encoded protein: CASTGTSGSRGYNEQFF. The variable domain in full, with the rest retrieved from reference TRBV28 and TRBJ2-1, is DVKVTQSSRYLVKRTGEKVFLECVQDMDHENMFWYRQDPGLGLRLIYFSYDVKMKEKGDIPEGYSVSREKKERFSLILESASTNQTSMYLCASTGTSGSRGYNEQFFGPGTRLTVL.